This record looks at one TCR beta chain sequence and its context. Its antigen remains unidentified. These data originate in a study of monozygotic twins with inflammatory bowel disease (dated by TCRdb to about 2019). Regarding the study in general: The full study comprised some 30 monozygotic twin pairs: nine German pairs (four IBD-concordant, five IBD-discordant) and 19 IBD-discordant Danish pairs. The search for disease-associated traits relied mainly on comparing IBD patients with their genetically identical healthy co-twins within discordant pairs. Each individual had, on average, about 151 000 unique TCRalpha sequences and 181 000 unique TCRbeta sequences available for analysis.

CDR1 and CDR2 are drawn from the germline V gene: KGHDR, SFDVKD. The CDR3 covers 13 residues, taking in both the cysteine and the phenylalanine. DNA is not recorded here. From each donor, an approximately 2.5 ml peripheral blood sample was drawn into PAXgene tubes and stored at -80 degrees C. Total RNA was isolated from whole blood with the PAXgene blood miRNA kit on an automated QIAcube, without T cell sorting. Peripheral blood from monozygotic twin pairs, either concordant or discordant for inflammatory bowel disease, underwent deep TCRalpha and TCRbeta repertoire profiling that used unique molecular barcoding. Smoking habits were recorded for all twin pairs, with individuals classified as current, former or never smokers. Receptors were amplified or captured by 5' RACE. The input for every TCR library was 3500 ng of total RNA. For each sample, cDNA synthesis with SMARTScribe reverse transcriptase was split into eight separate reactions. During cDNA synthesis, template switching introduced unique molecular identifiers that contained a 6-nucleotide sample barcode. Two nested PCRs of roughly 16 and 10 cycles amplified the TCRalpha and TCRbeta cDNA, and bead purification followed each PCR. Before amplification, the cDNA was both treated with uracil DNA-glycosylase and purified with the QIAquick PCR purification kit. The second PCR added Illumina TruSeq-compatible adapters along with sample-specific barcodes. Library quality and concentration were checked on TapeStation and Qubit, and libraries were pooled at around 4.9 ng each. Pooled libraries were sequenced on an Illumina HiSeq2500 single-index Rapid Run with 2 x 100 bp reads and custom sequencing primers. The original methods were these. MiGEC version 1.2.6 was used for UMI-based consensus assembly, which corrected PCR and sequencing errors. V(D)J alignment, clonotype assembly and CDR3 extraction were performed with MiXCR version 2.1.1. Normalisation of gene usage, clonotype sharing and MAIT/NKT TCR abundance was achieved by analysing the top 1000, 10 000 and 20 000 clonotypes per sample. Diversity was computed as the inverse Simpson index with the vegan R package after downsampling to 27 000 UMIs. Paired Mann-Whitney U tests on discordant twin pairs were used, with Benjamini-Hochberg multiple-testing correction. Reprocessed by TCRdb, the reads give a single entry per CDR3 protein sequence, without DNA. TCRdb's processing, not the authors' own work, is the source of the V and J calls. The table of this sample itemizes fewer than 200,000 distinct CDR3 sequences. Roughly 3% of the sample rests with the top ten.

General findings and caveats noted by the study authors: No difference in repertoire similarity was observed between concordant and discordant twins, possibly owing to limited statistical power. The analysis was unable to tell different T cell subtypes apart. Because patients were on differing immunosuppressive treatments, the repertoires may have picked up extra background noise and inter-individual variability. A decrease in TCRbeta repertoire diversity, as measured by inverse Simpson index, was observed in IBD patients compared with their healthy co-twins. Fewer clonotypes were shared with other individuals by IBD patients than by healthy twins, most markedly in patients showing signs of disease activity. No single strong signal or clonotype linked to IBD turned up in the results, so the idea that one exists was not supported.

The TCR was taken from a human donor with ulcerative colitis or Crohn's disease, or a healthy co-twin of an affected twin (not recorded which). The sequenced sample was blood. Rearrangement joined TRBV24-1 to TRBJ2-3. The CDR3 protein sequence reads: CATSDAQPDTQYF.